This TCR beta chain was profiled in a study of blood T cell repertoires in COVID-19. Between the trimmed V and J ends, which lost 4 bases and 7 bases, there was a span of 11 bases. Germline loops: CDR1 SQVTM, CDR2 ANQGSEA. The CDR3 runs 13 residues. Profiling relied on immunoSEQ multiplex PCR, and the TCRdb table lists in-frame clones only, not all of them. The repertoire holds 250,000 to 350,000 clones, with about nine tenths as singletons. This rearrangement joins TRBV29-1 to TRBJ1-6; possible D gene TRBD1, 5 bases. The sequence came from a woman aged 30 to 39 with active or convalescent COVID-19. Sequencing was done on a sample of peripheral blood. The CDR3 DNA sequence: TGCAGCGTTGGAAGGGACTACAATTCACCCCTCCACTTT. It codes for CSVGRDYNSPLHF.